This T cell receptor (beta chain) was captured in a study of cytomegalovirus exposure and HLA in healthy donors (TCRdb year 2017). In the study overall: An earlier analysis of roughly 630 of the donors reported about 250 Gb of sequence data and some 120 million unique TCR beta sequences from roughly 180 million T cells. An early release covering roughly 640 HLA-typed donors comprised approximately 300 gigabases of sequencing data and 85 million or so unique TCR sequences. Of the 350 to 400 genotyped donors, approximately 83% fell in the genetic ancestry cluster associated with self-reported Caucasian donors. The aim of the study was to test whether cataloging public T cell receptors could identify signatures of past pathogen exposure. The study used immunosequencing to profile the T cell repertoires of several hundred subjects and linked those repertoires to cytomegalovirus serostatus. Besides the first cohort of some 670 subjects, a separate validation cohort made up of over 95 different subjects was used. The study combined high-throughput TCR immunosequencing, statistical association of individual TCRs with disease status, and machine learning to predict cytomegalovirus infection status. In a later analysis, previously published TCR beta repertoires from 600 to 850 donors were re-analyzed and high-resolution HLA genotyping was added so that TCR occurrence patterns could be studied. In the later analysis, no new phenotypic data were used to find candidate immune exposures; instead, reliance was placed on TCR beta sequences and their occurrence across donors. To decide whether each TCR beta V gene segment behaved as functional or pseudogenic, an earlier analysis of some 570 of the donors relied on high-throughput TCR beta sequencing. Donor age, sex, ethnicity and CMV serostatus were compiled alongside the repertoire data. A later genetic analysis took genome-wide SNP genotypes for about three fifths of the roughly 700 donors and used that subset as a discovery cohort. All discovery cohort repertoires had been generated on a single sequencing platform. HLA typing covered class I and class II loci at four-digit resolution. Typing coverage differed by locus: A, B, C, DRB1 and DQB1 were typed in roughly 629-630 donors, DQA1 in about 510, DPA1 in around 600, and DPB1 in 472. Because of strong linkage in the cohort, roughly five DR-DQ haplotypes were treated as single units for association and clustering. Among 350 to 400 genotyped donors of the cohort, an average of around 240,000 unique TCR beta nucleotide sequences were sequenced per donor, roughly a sixth of them non-productive. The paper as a whole reports these results and caveats: In vitro tests confirmed that a few of the cytomegalovirus-associated TCR beta chains recognize cytomegalovirus antigens. In a later analysis, most CMV-associated TCR beta chains were found to appear HLA-restricted, with HLA associations seemingly driven largely by CMV exposure. The earlier analysis of 587 of the donors excluded 15 to 20 rarely observed V segments, including chromosome 9 orphons, because counts were too low. V-gene and J-gene trimming of TCR beta chains was associated with a missense DCLRE1C variant in a later genetic analysis, and the association was replicated in an independent cohort. Most TCR sequences were seen in very few donors, while some public TCRs were found in many individuals. A later analysis reported that several top co-occurrence clusters appeared linked to parvovirus B19, influenza, CMV and Epstein-Barr virus. In a later analysis, TCR association rates were found to vary across HLA loci, with the most associated TCRs seen for DRB1 alleles and the fewest for HLA-C alleles. Presence/absence analyses assumed roughly uniform sequencing depth across donors, an assumption that may not hold. Immune exposure information for the cohort was limited to CMV serostatus. Correlated functional status among segregating V segments might be attributable to linkage disequilibrium, but an unknown experimental factor could not be ruled out. Some IMGT-functional V segments, including TRBV6-2 and TRBV6-3, could not be told apart with the 87-base-pair reads, so those segments were excluded. The authors suggested that the approach could potentially be generalized to other disease states and immunological phenotypes. The sequencing pipeline was judged likely to have produced a cluster of highly shared sequence variants as a technical artifact. Because some donors lacked HLA typing at each locus, the association tests relied only on the typed subset. A further reported finding was that TCR beta sequences accurately predicted the HLA-A and HLA-B alleles for most subjects in the first cohort. In the study, some 180 TCR beta chains were listed as associated with cytomegalovirus. Compared with equally common non-associated chains, HLA-associated TCR beta chains in a later analysis were more clonally expanded and had lower generation probabilities. In a later analysis, some 18,000 TCR beta sequences were associated with specific HLA alleles at a false discovery rate of 0.05. The classifier was reported to diagnose cytomegalovirus status with high specificity and sensitivity in both the original and validation cohorts. According to a later genetic analysis, donors in an Asian-associated ancestry cluster had fewer N-insertions in productive TCRs than the roughly 700-donor mean. When HLA alleles, especially DR and DQ, strongly co-occurred, TCR associations were difficult to assign to individual alleles. An earlier analysis of around 600 of the donors showed that most TCR beta V segments appeared in productive rearrangements either about 87% or about 30% of the time, which broadly matched IMGT annotations. Only TCR beta chains were sequenced in this cohort, and the absence of alpha or paired-chain data limited detectable features.

The cohort was made up of approximately 670 healthy bone marrow donors. Cohort members were all nominally healthy when sampled, although unrecorded immune exposures were likely present. The donor was CMV seropositive and belonged to the group of over 250 seropositive cohort members. Each donor provided a peripheral blood sample, and peripheral blood mononuclear cells were used for TCR beta sequencing. The Qiagen DNeasy Blood Extraction Kit was used to extract genomic DNA from the blood cell samples. This clone was observed a handful of times. No cognate antigen has been identified for it. Base qualities are not recorded, but no much larger clone differs from it by a single base. The cysteine opens and the phenylalanine closes a CDR3 of 11 amino acids. The only DNA kept is the CDR3, 33 bases in frame from the first base. A distance of 12 bases separates the germline ends of V and J, which lose 11 bases and 5 bases respectively. Based on the germline V gene, the CDR1 and CDR2 sequences are MDHEN and SYDVKM.

Libraries were built with the immunoSEQ multiplex PCR assay. For the multiplex PCR, a mixture combining 60 forward primers for TCR Vbeta segments and 13 reverse primers for TCR Jbeta segments was used. The CDR3 region of rearranged TCR beta genes was amplified from genomic DNA by a multiplex PCR assay. Amplified TCR beta libraries were sequenced as 87-base-pair reads on the Illumina HiSeq System. As for how the authors treated the data: In a later analysis, some 80 million unique TCR beta chains were counted across the 650 to 700 repertoires, and roughly 10 million of these chains were shared by at least two donors. Raw reads were error-corrected and collapsed into unique sequences by a nearest-neighbor algorithm in which closely related sequences were merged to remove PCR and sequencing errors. CDR3 sequences were aligned to IMGT reference sequences to assign V, D and J gene segments. For a sequence to be retained, a match of at least six nucleotides was required to both a V gene segment and a J gene segment. Rearrangements were called productive when the CDR3 lacked stop codons and stayed in frame with V and J; all others were non-productive. CDR3 was defined according to IMGT convention as the region running from the second conserved V-encoded cysteine to the conserved J-encoded phenylalanine. In an earlier analysis of just under 600 of the donors, sequences lacking an unambiguous match to a single V gene segment were excluded. An earlier analysis of some 500 of the donors classified V segments as functional when productive rearrangements were above 56.7% and as segregating when the standard deviation between donors was above 5%. A statistical classification framework was built for diagnosing cytomegalovirus status from the catalog of TCR beta chain sequences. V and J gene assignment, in a later analysis, came from comparing TCR nucleotide sequences with IMGT/GENE-DB human TR gene sequences. In a later analysis, CDR3 sequences and most-parsimonious VDJ recombination scenarios were assigned using the TCRdist pipeline. In a later analysis, each TCR beta chain was defined by its CDR3 amino acid sequence together with its V-gene family, and reads lacking a unique V-gene family were excluded. As a way to deal with suspected cross-contamination and a sequencing artifact, a later analysis dropped 450 to 700 nucleotide sequences that were highly shared and had low generation probability. A later analysis calculated a clonal expansion index for each public chain from normalized within-repertoire ranks of inferred template counts. A later analysis computed generation probabilities with a VDJ recombination model fitted to out-of-frame rearrangements, and checked the results against IGoR. In a later analysis, hypergeometric tests were used to score TCR-TCR, TCR-HLA and TCR-CMV co-occurrence, with a repertoire-size bias correction applied to TCR pairs. In a later analysis, false discovery rates were estimated by permuting HLA or CMV assignments 20 times. In a later analysis, co-occurring TCRs were grouped with DBSCAN, and TCRdist sequence similarity was added when clustering was performed within HLA-allele-positive subsets. Co-occurrence clustering excluded repertoires with fewer than 30,000 or more than 120,000 public chains, plus five with anomalous nucleotide sharing. Not all clones reach the TCRdb copy of this immuneACCESS table, which keeps in-frame sequences only. Checked studies attribute under half of the gap to unresolved V genes and leave the rest unexplained. V, J and clone size are taken as reported in that table, and D and trimming were inferred from the DNA itself. The sample contains about 87,000 clones, less than 80% of them found a single time. The ten largest make up about 22% of the sample.

The sequence joins TRBV28 to TRBJ1-1; confidence is insufficient to name the D gene. Sequencing used PBMCs. This TCR was sampled from a man younger than 40 in good health and CMV-seropositive. The encoded CDR3 is CAVPRGTEAFF. The DNA reads TGTGCCGTCCCTAGAGGGACTGAAGCTTTCTTT.